What follows are 13 T cell receptor beta chains derived from one specimen sequenced in a study of monozygotic twins with inflammatory bowel disease (dated by TCRdb to 2018 to 2020). Library generation was performed with 5' RACE. For sequencing, an Illumina HiSeq 2500 was employed. TCRdb reprocessed the reads; each CDR3 protein sequence makes one entry, and DNA is unavailable. The table held for this sample gives over 110,000 distinct CDR3 sequences. The top ten clones comprise 2.4% of the sample. Sequencing used blood. These receptors were taken from a human donor with ulcerative colitis or Crohn's disease, or a healthy co-twin of an affected twin (not recorded which).

This chain connects TRBV5-1 to TRBJ1-2; checking the TCRdb D call of TRBD1 is not possible without DNA. This CDR3 spans 16 amino acids. CDR1 is SGHRS, CDR2 YFSETQ, per germline. The CDR3 spells CASSDPGTRAGYGYTF.

The V gene is TRBV9, the J gene TRBJ2-1; lacking DNA, the TRBD2 call made by TCRdb goes unchecked. The V gene's germline CDR1 is SGDLS and CDR2 YYNGEE. This CDR3 has 14 residues. The CDR3 sequence is CASSVVSSGPEQFF.

The chain employs TRBV29-1 and TRBJ2-7; TCRdb returns TRBD1, unconfirmable since there is no DNA. The CDR3 has 12 amino acids. Germline V gene lookup returns CDR1 SQVTM and CDR2 ANQGSEA. CDR3 amino acids: CSARDRGYEQYF.

J is TRBJ1-2 and V is TRBV12-3 or TRBV12-4; the TCRdb call, TRBD1, lacks DNA for checking. The CDR3 covers 15 residues. CDR3: CASNNPGVRRAGYTF.

The V gene is TRBV7-2, the J gene TRBJ2-5. CDR1 is SGHTA and CDR2 is FQGNSA in the germline V gene. This CDR3 comprises 12 residues. The CDR3 reads CASSPRAETQYF. Using reference TRBV7-2 and TRBJ2-5 for the parts outside the CDR3, the full variable domain is GAGVSQSPSNKVTEKGKDVELRCDPISGHTALYWYRQSLGQGLEFLIYFQGNSAPDKSGLPSDRFSAERTGGSVSTLTIQRTQQEDSAVYLCASSPRAETQYFGPGTRLLVL.

V usage is TRBV29-1 and J usage is TRBJ2-2; as DNA is missing, the TRBD1 call by TCRdb cannot be tested. CDR1 is SQVTM and CDR2 is ANQGSEA in the germline V gene. CDR3 length: 13 amino acids. CDR3 loop: CSGVGQGPGELFF.

The rearrangement joins TRBV20-1 to TRBJ1-3. Germline V gene data show CDR1 as DFQATT and CDR2 as SNEGSKA (reference sequence). There are 12 residues in the CDR3. CDR3: CSASSSGNTIYF.

The V and J genes are TRBV28 and TRBJ1-2; TCRdb's assignment of TRBD1 cannot be checked, as there is no DNA. Germline values: CDR1 MDHEN, CDR2 SYDVKM. The CDR3 is made up of 16 amino acids. Here the CDR3 reads CASSSPPGSSNYGYTF.

This sequence joins TRBV4-2 and TRBJ2-1. The CDR3 has 17 residues. Germline V gene data show CDR1 as LGHNA and CDR2 as YNFKEQ. CDR3 region: CASSQVLASSSYNEQFF.

This chain connects TRBV28 to TRBJ2-5; the D call from TCRdb, TRBD2, cannot be confirmed without DNA. CDR1 and CDR2 from the germline V gene are MDHEN and SYDVKM. This CDR3 has 11 residues. CDR3 residues: CATKGTETQYF.

The chain is built from TRBV27 and TRBJ1-2; the D call from TCRdb, TRBD1, cannot be confirmed without DNA. The CDR3 has 13 amino acids. Germline lookup yields CDR1 MNHEY and CDR2 SMNVEV (reference sequence). The chain's CDR3 is CASSLWGGYGYTF.

This rearrangement joins TRBV5-1 to TRBJ2-3. CDR3 size: 13 residues. From germline, CDR1 is SGHRS and CDR2 YFSETQ. This chain's CDR3 is CASSLGGTDTQYF.

This chain uses TRBV5-1 with TRBJ2-7. The germline gives CDR1 SGHRS, CDR2 YFSETQ. This CDR3 is built from 14 residues. This CDR3 is CASSSDRASYEQYF.